The rows below give T cell receptor beta chains drawn from one sample of a study of blood T cells in healthy people across ages. TCRdb re-derived calls from the 5' RACE reads in MiXCR, one entry per CDR3 protein. The data show 550,000 to 650,000 distinct CDR3 sequences, about 30% seen once. The sample taken for sequencing was blood. Source of these receptors: a woman aged 80 or over in good health. CDR3s include the opening cysteine and the closing phenylalanine or tryptophan. D genes are given only for firm matches. Where a row states a size, it is once, few, many or the class of an expanded clone; other rows omit it.

d_call	cdr3_length	j_call	clone_size	v_call	cdr3_aa	cdr3_nt
.	15	TRBJ2-7	few	TRBV20-1	CSARFWVKTSYEQYF	TGCAGTGCTAGATTTTGGGTCAAAACCTCCTACGAGCAGTACTTC
.	14	TRBJ2-4	many	TRBV12-3/TRBV12-4	CASSWASTKNIQYF	TGTGCCAGCAGCTGGGCCTCGACCAAAAACATTCAGTACTTC
.	15	TRBJ2-7	many	TRBV20-1	CSAELGGTPSYEQYF	TGCAGTGCTGAGTTAGGGGGGACCCCTTCCTACGAGCAGTACTTC
.	13	TRBJ1-1	once	TRBV5-1	CASSFTRNTEAFF	TGCGCCAGCAGCTTTACAAGGAACACTGAAGCTTTCTTT
TRBD2	18	TRBJ2-7	many	TRBV10-3	CAISESGRRTSGGYEQYF	TGTGCCATCAGTGAGTCCGGGAGAAGGACTAGCGGGGGCTACGAGCAGTACTTC
.	15	TRBJ1-6	many	TRBV7-2	CASSLFTDPDSPLHF	TGTGCCAGCAGCTTATTTACTGATCCGGATTCACCCCTCCACTTT
.	14	TRBJ1-2	many	TRBV5-8	CASSLGQEFYGYTF	TGTGCCAGCAGCTTGGGACAGGAGTTCTATGGCTACACCTTC
TRBD1	16	TRBJ2-7	.	TRBV7-6	CASSLARDRGRNEQYF	TGTGCCAGCAGCTTAGCCAGAGACAGGGGGCGCAACGAGCAGTACTTC
TRBD1	18	TRBJ2-6	many	TRBV15	CATSRVGRGFSGANVLTF	TGTGCCACCAGCAGAGTCGGCAGGGGGTTCTCTGGGGCCAACGTCCTGACTTTC
.	17	TRBJ1-6	.	TRBV3-1	CASSQEAVVQGNSPLHF	TGTGCCAGCAGCCAAGAAGCGGTGGTGCAGGGAAATTCACCCCTCCACTTT
.	14	TRBJ1-2	.	TRBV2	CASSETSPNCGYTF	TGTGCCAGCAGTGAGACCTCTCCAAACTGTGGCTACACCTTC
.	15	TRBJ1-5	.	TRBV2	CASSGAQVGNQPQHF	TGTGCCAGCAGTGGAGCCCAGGTGGGGAATCAGCCCCAGCATTTT
TRBD2	16	TRBJ2-1	many	TRBV11-2	CASSLEGLAFYNEQFF	TGTGCCAGCAGCTTAGAGGGACTAGCATTTTACAATGAGCAGTTCTTC
TRBD2	13	TRBJ2-7	few	TRBV20-1	CSALSGGNNEQYF	TGCAGTGCTTTAAGCGGGGGGAACAATGAGCAGTACTTC
TRBD2	14	TRBJ2-3	few	TRBV20-1	CSATSGGPTDTQYF	TGCAGTGCTACTAGCGGGGGTCCGACAGATACGCAGTATTTT